This T cell receptor (beta chain) was obtained from a study of shared clonotypes between healthy human individuals. The wider study: The study used three CD4 naive, three CD4 memory, two CD8 naive and one CD8 memory plate per donor. Overall study findings and caveats: When compared with the clonotypes that were shared by all four sorted-subset donors, the non-shared clonotypes turned out to have lower generation probabilities. For naive CD4 cells, approximately 4.8% of clonotypes were shared across a handful of donors. Donors were few, which limited the genetic and exposure-history diversity represented.

Libraries were prepared by immunoSEQ multiplex PCR; TCRdb keeps only in-frame clonotypes and omits some of them. The repertoire includes 450,000 to 700,000 clones, 95% of them detected once, and less than 0.13% sits in the top ten. CDR1 is SQVTM and CDR2 is ANQGSEA in the germline V gene. V shed 3 bases and J shed 0 bases, with 10 bases lying between them. The CDR3 runs to 14 residues. CD45RO-negative, CCR7-selected cells formed the naive CD8 fraction, which excluded terminally differentiated effector memory CD45RA+ cells. Concerning this clone: Its antigen is as yet unknown.

The source is a woman aged 30 to 39 in good health. The source material was naive CD8+ T cells sorted from blood. The chain joins TRBV29-1 to TRBJ2-3; weak D call: TRBD1 (5 bases). CDR3 coding DNA: TGCAGCGTTGATGGGGCCTCTAGCACAGATACGCAGTATTTT. Its protein product is CSVDGASSTDTQYF.